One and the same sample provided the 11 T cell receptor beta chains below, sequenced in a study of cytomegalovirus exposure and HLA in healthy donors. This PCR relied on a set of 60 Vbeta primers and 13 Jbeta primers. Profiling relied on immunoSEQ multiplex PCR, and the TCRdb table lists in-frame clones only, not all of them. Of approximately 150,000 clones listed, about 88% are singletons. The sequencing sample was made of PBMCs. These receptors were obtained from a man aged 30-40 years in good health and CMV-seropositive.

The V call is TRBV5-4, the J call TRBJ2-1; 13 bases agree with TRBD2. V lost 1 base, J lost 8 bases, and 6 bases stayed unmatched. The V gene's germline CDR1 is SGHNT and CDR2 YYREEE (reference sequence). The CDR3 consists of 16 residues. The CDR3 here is CASSLTSGRGVDEQFF. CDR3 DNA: TGTGCCAGCAGCTTGACTAGCGGGAGGGGGGTTGATGAGCAGTTCTTC.

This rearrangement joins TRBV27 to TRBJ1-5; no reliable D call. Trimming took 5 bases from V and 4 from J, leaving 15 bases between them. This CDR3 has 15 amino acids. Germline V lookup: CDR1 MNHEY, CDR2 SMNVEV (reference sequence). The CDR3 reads CASSAVRGGNQPQHF. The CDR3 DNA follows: TGTGCCAGCAGTGCCGTTAGAGGAGGGAATCAGCCCCAGCATTTT.

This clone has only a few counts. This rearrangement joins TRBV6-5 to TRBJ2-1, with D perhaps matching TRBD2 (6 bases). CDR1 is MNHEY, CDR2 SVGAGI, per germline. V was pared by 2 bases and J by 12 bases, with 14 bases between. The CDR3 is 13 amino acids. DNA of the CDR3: TGTGCCAGCAGTTACGCCGGGAGCGATCGGCAGTTCTTC. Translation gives CASSYAGSDRQFF.

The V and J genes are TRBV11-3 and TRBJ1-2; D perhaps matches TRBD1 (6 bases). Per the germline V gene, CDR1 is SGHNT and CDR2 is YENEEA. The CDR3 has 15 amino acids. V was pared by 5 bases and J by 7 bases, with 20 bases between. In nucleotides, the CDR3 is TGTGCCAGCAGCCCCCGAGGGGGGGCAAATTTTGGCTACACCTTC. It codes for CASSPRGGANFGYTF. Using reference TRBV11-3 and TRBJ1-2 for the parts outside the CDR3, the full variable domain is EAGVVQSPRYKIIEKKQPVAFWCNPISGHNTLYWYLQNLGQGPELLIRYENEEAVDDSQLPKDRFSAERLKGVDSTLKIQPAELGDSAVYLCASSPRGGANFGYTFGSGTRLTVV.

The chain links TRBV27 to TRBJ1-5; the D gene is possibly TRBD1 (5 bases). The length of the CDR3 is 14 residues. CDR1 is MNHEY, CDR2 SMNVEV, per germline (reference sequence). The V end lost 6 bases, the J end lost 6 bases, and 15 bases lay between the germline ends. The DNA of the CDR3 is TGTGCCAGCAGGCCCCAGGGTCGTACTCAGCCCCAGCATTTT. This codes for CASRPQGRTQPQHF.

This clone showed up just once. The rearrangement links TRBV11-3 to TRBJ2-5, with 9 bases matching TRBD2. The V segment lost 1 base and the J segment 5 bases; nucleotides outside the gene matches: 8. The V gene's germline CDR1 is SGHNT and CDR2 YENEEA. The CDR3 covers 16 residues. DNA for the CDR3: TGTGCCAGCAGCTTAGTCGATTGGACTAGCGACGAGACCCAGTACTTC. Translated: CASSLVDWTSDETQYF.

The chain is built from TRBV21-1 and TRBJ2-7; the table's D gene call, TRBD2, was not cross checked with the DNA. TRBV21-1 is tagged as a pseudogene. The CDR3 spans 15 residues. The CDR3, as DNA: TGTGCCAGCAGCACCCAGGGACTTATCGCCTACGAGCAGTACGTC. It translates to CASSTQGLIAYEQYV.

The CDR3 DNA follows: TGTGCCAGCAGCGATGGAGTGTGTGGGGGGGGAGGTAAAAACATTCAGTACTTC. Protein sequence: CASSDGVCGGGGKNIQYF. V usage is TRBV5-4 and J usage is TRBJ2-4; TRBD2 matches 7 bases. V shed 4 bases, J shed 4 bases, and the junction held 17 bases outside the gene matches. CDR1 and CDR2 from the germline V gene are SGHNT and YYREEE (reference sequence). The CDR3 is 18 amino acids.

CDR3 sequence (DNA): TGTGCCAGCTCCTCCTTGTGCCCACGGCGGGGCTACACCTTC. Translating it yields CASSSLCPRRGYTF. The chain joins TRBV18 to TRBJ1-2; D ambiguous. The V end lost 6 bases, the J end lost 8 bases, and 19 bases lay between the germline ends. Germline V CDR1 and CDR2: KGHSH, LQKENI. This CDR3 has 14 amino acids. Variable domain in full (rest from reference TRBV18 and TRBJ1-2): NAGVMQNPRHLVRRRGQEARLRCSPMKGHSHVYWYRQLPEEGLKFMVYLQKENIIDESGMPKERFSAEFPKEGPSILRIQQVVRGDSAAYFCASSSLCPRRGYTFGSGTRLTVV.

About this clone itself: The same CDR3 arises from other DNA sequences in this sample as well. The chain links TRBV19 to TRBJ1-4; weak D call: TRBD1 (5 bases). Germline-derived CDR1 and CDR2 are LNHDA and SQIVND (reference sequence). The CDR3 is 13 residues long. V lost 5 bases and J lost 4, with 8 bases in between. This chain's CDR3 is CASSRQLNEKLFF. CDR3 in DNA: TGTGCCAGTAGTCGACAGCTTAATGAAAAACTGTTTTTT.

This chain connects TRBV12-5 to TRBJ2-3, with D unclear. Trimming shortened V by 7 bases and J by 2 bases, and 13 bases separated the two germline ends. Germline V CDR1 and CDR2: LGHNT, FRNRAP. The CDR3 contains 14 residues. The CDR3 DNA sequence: TGTGCTAGTGTTTGGAGAGAGGTCACAGATACGCAGTATTTT. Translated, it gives CASVWREVTDTQYF. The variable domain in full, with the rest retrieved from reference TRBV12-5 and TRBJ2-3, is DARVTQTPRHKVTEMGQEVTMRCQPILGHNTVFWYRQTMMQGLELLAYFRNRAPLDDSGMPKDRFSAEMPDATLATLKIQPSEPRDSAVYFCASVWREVTDTQYFGPGTRLTVL.